Sequencing of this T cell receptor (beta chain) was carried out in a study of graft-versus-host responses after intestinal transplantation. Study-wide context: Recipients underwent multivisceral, liver-intestinal, or isolated intestinal transplants. Following induction with anti-thymocyte globulin, all recipients were given tacrolimus and steroids for three to four years.

The table came from immunoSEQ multiplex PCR; TCRdb's copy has only in-frame clones and leaves some out. Counted here are under 140,000 clones, around 93% occurring once; the ten biggest clones make up around 0.49%. A note on this clone: What it binds is not known.

Study results and limitations: Early declines in HvG clones that occurred post-transplant were associated with peak circulating GvH clone levels. Detection of GvH clones occurred in recipient marrow, and some had their first appearance in ileum or blood.

CDR1 and CDR2 from the germline V gene are SQVTM and ANQGSEA. The CDR3 is made up of 14 amino acids. J was trimmed by 8 bases and V by 5 bases; bases with no gene match: 12. The sequencing here drew on unstimulated CD8+ T cells sorted from spleen or lymph node cells, taken before intestinal transplant. The chain employs TRBV29-1 and TRBJ2-1, with TRBD2 matching over 7 bases. This receptor was identified in a human donor who received an intestinal transplant. In DNA form, the CDR3 reads TGCAGCGTTACTCAAGGAGGGAGGGCGCATGAGCAGTTCTTC. It encodes CSVTQGGRAHEQFF.